This TCR beta chain was documented in a study of response to subunit inactivated influenza vaccine listed by TCRdb under 2018. About the full investigation: To follow how T cells responded to a trivalent subunit inactivated influenza vaccine, the researchers relied on deep quantitative profiling of the T cell receptor repertoire. On the study overall, not on this receptor specifically: The authors proposed that each seasonal influenza vaccination may bring in only a limited number of new T cells.

This clonotype showed up just a few times. The antigen it recognizes is unknown. Per-nucleotide qualities are absent, and no much larger clonotype sits a single base away. Receptor amplification or capture employed RT-PCR. The sequencer was an Illumina HiSeq 2500. TCRdb reprocessed the public reads (quality trimming at Q25 with fastp, clone calling with MiXCR) and kept in-frame beta chains. Duplicate CDR3 protein sequences are folded into a single record with the most common DNA and genes. The sample includes about 500,000 distinct CDR3 sequences, with 16% observed a single time. The ten largest clones represent approximately 3% of the sample. The clonotype comes from a man aged 50 to 69 who received an inactivated influenza vaccine. Donor details come from another sample of the same person, matched by shared clones. The sample here was CD4+ T cells sorted from PBMCs, taken less than 30 months after vaccination.

CDR3 sequence: CSARIGGPNTDTQYF. The bases read TGCAGTGCTAGAATCGGGGGCCCCAACACAGATACGCAGTATTTT. The chain is made from TRBV20-1 and TRBJ2-3, with the D assignment possibly TRBD1 or TRBD2, given 6 matching bases for each. The CDR3 goes from the cysteine to the phenylalanine over 15 residues. Here the CDR3 DNA is all that survives: 45 bases in frame from base 1. Deletion took 2 bases off V and 2 bases off J, with a span of 14 bases between the germline ends. In the germline V gene (reference sequence), CDR1 corresponds to DFQATT and CDR2 to SNEGSKA.